A single sample is the source of the 2 T cell receptor beta chains below, sequenced in a study of monozygotic twins with inflammatory bowel disease. Each CDR3 protein gets one entry in TCRdb, which reprocessed the 5' RACE reads and gives no DNA. The sample includes some 150,000 distinct CDR3 sequences. Specimen: blood. The receptor source for this set is a human donor with ulcerative colitis or Crohn's disease, or a healthy co-twin of an affected twin (not recorded which).

V gene TRBV5-1 combines with J gene TRBJ2-1; the TRBD1 assignment by TCRdb is unverifiable without DNA. This CDR3 has 16 amino acids. Germline CDR1 is SGHRS and CDR2 is YFSETQ. This CDR3 is CASSLSGTGAVNEQFF.

This rearrangement joins TRBV6-6 to TRBJ1-4; TCRdb's D gene call, TRBD1, goes unchecked for lack of DNA. The V gene's germline CDR1 is MNHNY and CDR2 SVGAGI (reference sequence). The CDR3 length is 14 residues. The CDR3 is CASFSRGAREKLFF.